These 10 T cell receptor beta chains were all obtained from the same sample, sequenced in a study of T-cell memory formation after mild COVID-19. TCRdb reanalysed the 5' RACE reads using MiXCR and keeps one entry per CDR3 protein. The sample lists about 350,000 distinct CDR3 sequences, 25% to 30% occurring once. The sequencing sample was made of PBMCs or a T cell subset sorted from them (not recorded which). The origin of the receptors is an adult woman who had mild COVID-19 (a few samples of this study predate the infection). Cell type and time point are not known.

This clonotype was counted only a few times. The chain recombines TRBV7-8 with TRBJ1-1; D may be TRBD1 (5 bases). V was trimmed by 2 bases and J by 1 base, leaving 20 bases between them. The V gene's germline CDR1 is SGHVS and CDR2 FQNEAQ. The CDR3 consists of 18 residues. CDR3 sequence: CASSLRTPGIGGNTEAFF. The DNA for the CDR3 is TGTGCCAGCAGCTTAAGGACCCCCGGCATTGGGGGGAACACTGAAGCTTTCTTT.

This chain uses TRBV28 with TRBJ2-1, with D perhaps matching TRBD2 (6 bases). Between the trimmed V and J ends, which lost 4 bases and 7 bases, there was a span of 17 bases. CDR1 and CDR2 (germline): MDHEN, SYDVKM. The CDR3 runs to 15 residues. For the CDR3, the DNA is TGTGCCAGCAGTTCACCCCGGGACTGGACTAATGAGCAGTTCTTC. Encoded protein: CASSSPRDWTNEQFF.

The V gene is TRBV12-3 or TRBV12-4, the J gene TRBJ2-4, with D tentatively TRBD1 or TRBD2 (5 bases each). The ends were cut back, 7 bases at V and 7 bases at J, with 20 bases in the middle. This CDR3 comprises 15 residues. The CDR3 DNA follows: TGTGCCAGCACCCAATCCGGGACCGAAAAGAACATTCAGTACTTC. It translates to CASTQSGTEKNIQYF.

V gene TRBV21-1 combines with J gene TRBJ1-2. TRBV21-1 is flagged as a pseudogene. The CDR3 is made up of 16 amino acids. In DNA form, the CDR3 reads TGTGCCAGCAGCAAGAACAGACCTCTTTCGGACTGCCGAGACACCTTC. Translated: CASSKNRPLSDCRDTF.

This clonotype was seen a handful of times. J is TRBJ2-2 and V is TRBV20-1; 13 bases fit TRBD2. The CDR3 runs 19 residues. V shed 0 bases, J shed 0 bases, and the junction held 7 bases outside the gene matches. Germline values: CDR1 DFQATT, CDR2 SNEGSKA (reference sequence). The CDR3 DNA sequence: TGCAGTGCTAGAGAAGGACTAGCGGGGGCTTACGCGAACACCGGGGAGCTGTTTTTT. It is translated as CSAREGLAGAYANTGELFF.

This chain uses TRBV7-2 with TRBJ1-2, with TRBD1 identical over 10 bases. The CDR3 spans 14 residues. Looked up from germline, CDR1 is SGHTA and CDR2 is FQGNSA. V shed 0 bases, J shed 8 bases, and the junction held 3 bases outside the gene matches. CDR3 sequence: CASSLAGQGIGYTF. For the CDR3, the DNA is TGTGCCAGCAGCTTAGCGGGACAGGGGATAGGCTACACCTTC.

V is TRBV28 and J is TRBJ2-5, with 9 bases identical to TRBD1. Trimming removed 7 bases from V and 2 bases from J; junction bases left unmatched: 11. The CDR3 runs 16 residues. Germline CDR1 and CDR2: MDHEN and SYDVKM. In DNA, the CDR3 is TGTGCCAGCACCCCAGGCCCGGGACAGGGACAAGAGACCCAGTACTTC. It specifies CASTPGPGQGQETQYF.

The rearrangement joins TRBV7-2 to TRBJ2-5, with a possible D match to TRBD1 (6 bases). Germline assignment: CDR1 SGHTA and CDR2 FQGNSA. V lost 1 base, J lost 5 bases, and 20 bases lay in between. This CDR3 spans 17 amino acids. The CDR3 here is CASSLDGPTGPGETQYF. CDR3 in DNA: TGTGCCAGCAGCTTAGACGGACCTACAGGGCCTGGTGAGACCCAGTACTTC. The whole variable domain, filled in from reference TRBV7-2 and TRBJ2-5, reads GAGVSQSPSNKVTEKGKDVELRCDPISGHTALYWYRQSLGQGLEFLIYFQGNSAPDKSGLPSDRFSAERTGGSVSTLTIQRTQQEDSAVYLCASSLDGPTGPGETQYFGPGTRLLVL.

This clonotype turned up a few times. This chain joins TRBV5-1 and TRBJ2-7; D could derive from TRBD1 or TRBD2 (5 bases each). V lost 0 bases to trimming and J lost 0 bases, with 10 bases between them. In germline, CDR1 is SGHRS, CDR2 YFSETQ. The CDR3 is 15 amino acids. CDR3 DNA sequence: TGCGCCAGCAGCTTGGATTGGGGACGCTCCTACGAGCAGTACTTC. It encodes CASSLDWGRSYEQYF.

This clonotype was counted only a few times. The CDR3 DNA follows: TGCAGTGCTGCTGTAGCGGGAGGGCCGGGGGTCTATGGCATTCAGTACTTC. Protein: CSAAVAGGPGVYGIQYF. The V gene is TRBV20-1, the J gene TRBJ2-4; 11 nucleotides match TRBD2. Trimming removed 5 bases from V and 9 bases from J; junction bases left unmatched: 18. Germline V CDR1 and CDR2: DFQATT, SNEGSKA (reference sequence). CDR3 length: 17 residues.